These 7 T cell receptor beta chains share one sample of origin, sequenced in a study of blood T cell repertoires in COVID-19. Profiled with immunoSEQ multiplex PCR; TCRdb holds only in-frame clones, not every one. The sample records around 260,000 clones, 87% being singletons. Sequences were obtained from peripheral blood. These receptors came from a woman in her 50s with acute or convalescent COVID-19.

This clone was observed once. The CDR3 nucleotides read TGTGCCAGCAGTCAAAGACAGGGGGGCTACGAGCAGTACTTC. This sequence encodes CASSQRQGGYEQYF. This sequence joins TRBV6-5 and TRBJ2-7; 9 bases agree with TRBD1. The germline gives CDR1 MNHEY, CDR2 SVGAGI. The CDR3 loop spans 14 amino acids. V lost 5 bases to trimming and J lost 3 bases; unmatched junction nucleotides: 5.

The chain employs TRBV5-1 and TRBJ2-2, with 10 bases lining up with TRBD1. V was clipped by 7 bases and J by 4 bases; unmatched bases: 10. Looked up from germline, CDR1 is SGHRS and CDR2 is YFSETQ. The CDR3 length is 16 residues. The CDR3 is CASATGGPSGTGELFF. The CDR3 DNA follows: TGCGCCAGCGCGACAGGGGGCCCCTCGGGCACCGGGGAGCTGTTTTTT.

V is TRBV5-1 and J is TRBJ1-3, with 8 bases lining up with TRBD1. J lost 1 base, V lost 0 bases, and 3 bases had no gene match. The CDR3 loop spans 16 amino acids. Germline V gives CDR1 SGHRS, CDR2 YFSETQ. The CDR3 here is CASSLGGQGSGNTIYF. Written as DNA, the CDR3 is TGCGCCAGCAGCTTGGGCGGACAGGGATCTGGAAACACCATATATTTT.

The chain is built from TRBV28 and TRBJ2-7; D gene uncertain. The CDR3 consists of 13 residues. V was shortened by 8 bases and J by 2 bases, with 13 bases between the two germline ends. CDR1 is MDHEN, CDR2 SYDVKM, per germline. In DNA, the CDR3 is TGTGCCAGCTCTCCTGGGCCTGCCTACGAGCAGTACTTC. Translating it yields CASSPGPAYEQYF.

Here the CDR3 reads CASSYTRRGYEKLFF. As DNA, the CDR3 is TGCGCCAGCAGCTACACGAGGAGGGGTTACGAAAAACTGTTTTTT. This chain connects TRBV5-1 to TRBJ1-4, with D perhaps TRBD1 (5 bases). CDR3 length: 15 amino acids. Per the germline V gene, CDR1 is SGHRS and CDR2 is YFSETQ. Trimming removed 3 bases from V and 8 bases from J, with 17 bases in between.

The chain is built from TRBV7-2 and TRBJ1-2; no reliable D call. The CDR3 totals 15 residues. Germline CDR1 reads SGHTA; CDR2 reads FQGNSA. The V gene lost 5 bases and the J gene lost 3 bases, with 16 bases spanning the gap. CDR3 nucleotides: TGTGCCAGCAGCCAGAATACACAGTCCTACTATGGCTACACCTTC. It yields the protein CASSQNTQSYYGYTF. The full variable domain, in which reference TRBV7-2 and TRBJ1-2 provide the parts outside the CDR3, is GAGVSQSPSNKVTEKGKDVELRCDPISGHTALYWYRQSLGQGLEFLIYFQGNSAPDKSGLPSDRFSAERTGGSVSTLTIQRTQQEDSAVYLCASSQNTQSYYGYTFGSGTRLTVV.

V gene TRBV12-5 combines with J gene TRBJ2-1; 10 nucleotides agree with TRBD2. This CDR3 is built from 16 residues. The ends lost 2 bases at V and 5 bases at J; junction bases unmatched: 6. Germline V CDR1 and CDR2: LGHNT, FRNRAP. In DNA, the CDR3 is TGTGCTAGTGGTTTGCCCCCAGCGGGAGGGAACAATGAGCAGTTCTTC. Its protein is CASGLPPAGGNNEQFF.